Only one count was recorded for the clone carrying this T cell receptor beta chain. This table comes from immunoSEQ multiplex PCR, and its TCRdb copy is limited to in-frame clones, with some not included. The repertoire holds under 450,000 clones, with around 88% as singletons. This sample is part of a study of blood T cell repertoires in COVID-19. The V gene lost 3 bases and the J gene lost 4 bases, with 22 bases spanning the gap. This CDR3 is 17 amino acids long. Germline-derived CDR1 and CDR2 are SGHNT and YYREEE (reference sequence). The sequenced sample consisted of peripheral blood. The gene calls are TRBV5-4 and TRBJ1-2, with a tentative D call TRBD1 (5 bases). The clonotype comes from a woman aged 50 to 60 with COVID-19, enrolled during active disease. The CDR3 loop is CASSSDRPEQLLYGYTF. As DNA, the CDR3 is TGTGCCAGCAGCTCAGACAGACCCGAACAGCTTCTCTATGGCTACACCTTC.